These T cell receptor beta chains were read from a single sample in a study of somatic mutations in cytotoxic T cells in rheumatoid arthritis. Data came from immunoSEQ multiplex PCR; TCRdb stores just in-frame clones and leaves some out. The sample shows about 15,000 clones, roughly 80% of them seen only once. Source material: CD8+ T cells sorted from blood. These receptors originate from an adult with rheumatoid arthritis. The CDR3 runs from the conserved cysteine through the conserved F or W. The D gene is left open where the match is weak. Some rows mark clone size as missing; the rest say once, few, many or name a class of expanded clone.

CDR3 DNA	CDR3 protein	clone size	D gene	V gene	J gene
TGTGCCAGAAGCGTTAGCCCAACCGGGGGCTTGAACGGGGAGCTGTTTTTT	CARSVSPTGGLNGELFF	medium-sized	NA	TRBV5-3	TRBJ2-2
TGTGCCAGTAGTCGGGTTGGCAGCTCTGGAAACACCATATATTTT	CASSRVGSSGNTIYF	once	NA	TRBV19	TRBJ1-3
TGCGCCAGCAGTCGACCGGGACAGAGATACGAGCAGTACTTC	CASSRPGQRYEQYF	NA	TRBD1	TRBV23-1	TRBJ2-7
TGTGCCAGCTCAGTGGTATCCTACAATGAGCAGTTCTTC	CASSVVSYNEQFF	NA	NA	TRBV27	TRBJ2-1
TGTGCCAGCAGTTACCGTCCGACAGGGCTTCAGGAGACCCAGTACTTC	CASSYRPTGLQETQYF	NA	TRBD1	TRBV6-6	TRBJ2-5
TGCAGCGTTGGTCTCGCGAGGGGGGACACCATATATTTT	CSVGLARGDTIYF	NA	NA	TRBV29-1	TRBJ1-3
TGTGCCAGCAGTTTAAGTCCGGCAGGGGCTATGAACACTGAAGCTTTCTTT	CASSLSPAGAMNTEAFF	NA	NA	TRBV28	TRBJ1-1
TGCGCCAGCAGCACAGGGGGCCGGGGAAACGAGCAGTACTTC	CASSTGGRGNEQYF	NA	TRBD1	TRBV5-1	TRBJ2-7
TGTGCCAGCAGTGGTCGACAGGGGCCGGGAGAAAAACTGTTTTTT	CASSGRQGPGEKLFF	NA	TRBD1	TRBV6-6	TRBJ1-4
TGTGCCAGCAGTTTATTAGGATCCTTATTGGCTTTCTTT	CASSLLGSLLAFF	NA	NA	TRBV28	TRBJ1-1